This T cell receptor (beta chain) was retrieved from a study of T cell changes during pregnancy in multiple sclerosis. TCRdb keeps only in-frame clones here, not all; method: immunoSEQ multiplex PCR. There are about 33,000 clones in the sample; 91% occur only once, and about 3% lies in the top ten. This CDR3 is built from 18 residues. Deletions cut 6 bases from V and 2 bases from J, with 20 bases between. Germline V gene lookup returns CDR1 MNHEY and CDR2 SMNVEV (reference sequence). This clone has only one observation. The receptor was derived from a female donor in good health, enrolled as a control in a pregnancy study. Sequencing was performed on CD4+ T cells from peripheral blood mononuclear cells, taken in the third trimester of pregnancy. The chain employs TRBV27 and TRBJ1-6; D may be TRBD1 (6 bases). CDR3 DNA sequence: TGTGCCAGCAGAGGACCCGGGGGGCGAGACACCTATAATTCACCCCTCCACTTT. The encoded protein is CASRGPGGRDTYNSPLHF.